A single sample gave rise to the 8 T cell receptor beta chains below, sequenced in a study of control samples from healthy donors and cancer patients. The repertoire was sequenced with immunoSEQ multiplex PCR; TCRdb's copy has only in-frame clones and lacks some. Among roughly 86,000 clones listed, roughly nine tenths were seen once. The sample comprised blood. These receptors all come from a man aged 25 to 40 in good health.

V gene TRBV19 combines with J gene TRBJ1-4, with TRBD1 matching 9 bases. This CDR3 contains 15 residues. Germline CDR1 is LNHDA and CDR2 is SQIVND (reference sequence). After removal of 5 bases from V and 6 bases from J, the junction contained 7 bases not matched to a gene. The DNA for the CDR3 is TGTGCCAGTAGTCGCCCGGGACAGGGCTATGAAAAACTGTTTTTT. It translates to CASSRPGQGYEKLFF.

The V and J genes are TRBV6-2 or TRBV6-3 and TRBJ2-7; perhaps TRBD2 as D (6 bases). V was shortened by 4 bases and J by 3 bases, with 13 bases between the two germline ends. Germline V lookup: CDR1 MNHEY, CDR2 SVGEGT. This CDR3 region has 14 residues. This chain's CDR3 is CASSFDGGNYEQYF. The CDR3 nucleotides read TGTGCCAGCAGTTTTGACGGGGGAAACTACGAGCAGTACTTC.

The rearrangement links TRBV7-9 to TRBJ2-5, with D unresolved. Trimming pared 5 bases from V and 3 bases from J, leaving 13 bases between. CDR1 and CDR2 (germline): SEHNR, FQNEAQ (reference sequence). The CDR3 contains 14 residues. The CDR3, as DNA: TGTGCCAGCAGCCACCCGTCCGCTAAAGAGACCCAGTACTTC. Translation: CASSHPSAKETQYF.

The chain joins TRBV24-1 to TRBJ2-1, with D perhaps matching TRBD1 (6 bases). Germline V gene data show CDR1 as KGHDR and CDR2 as SFDVKD. V was shortened by 3 bases and J by 4 bases, with 18 bases between the two germline ends. The CDR3 totals 17 residues. The CDR3 DNA is TGTGCCACCAGTGATCCACGGACAGTCCTAGGTTACAATGAGCAGTTCTTC. Protein product: CATSDPRTVLGYNEQFF.

The gene calls are TRBV11-2 and TRBJ1-5, with D possibly TRBD1 on 5 matching bases. The germline CDR1 and CDR2 sequences are SGHAT and FQNNGV. CDR3 size: 13 residues. V was shortened by 1 base and J by 7 bases, with 8 bases between the two germline ends. The CDR3 DNA is TGTGCCAGCAGCTTAGGGGGGATGCAGCCCCAGCATTTT. This gives the protein CASSLGGMQPQHF.

V is TRBV19 and J is TRBJ2-2; TRBD2 is a possible D gene (7 bases). Germline lookup yields CDR1 LNHDA and CDR2 SQIVND (reference sequence). CDR3 length: 16 residues. Trimming removed 5 bases from V and 2 bases from J, with 15 bases in between. CDR3 loop: CASSSRGGSNTGELFF. In DNA form, the CDR3 reads TGTGCCAGTAGTTCCCGCGGGGGCTCAAACACCGGGGAGCTGTTTTTT.

This chain links TRBV5-1 with TRBJ2-4, with D maybe TRBD2 (6 bases). V gave up 0 bases and J gave up 3 bases, with 10 bases separating them. Germline CDR1 and CDR2: SGHRS and YFSETQ. The CDR3 is made up of 15 amino acids. The CDR3 nucleotides read TGCGCCAGCAGCTTGGACGGGGGTGGCAAAAACATTCAGTACTTC. Translation: CASSLDGGGKNIQYF.

The chain is built from TRBV13 and TRBJ2-3, with D maybe TRBD2 (6 bases). The CDR3 contains 16 residues. Germline V gives CDR1 PRHDT, CDR2 FYEKMQ (reference sequence). V was trimmed by 4 bases and J by 5 bases, leaving 19 bases between them. The chain's CDR3 is CASSSPGGGYLDTQYF. As DNA, the CDR3 is TGTGCCAGCAGCTCCCCCGGGGGAGGCTATCTAGATACGCAGTATTTT.